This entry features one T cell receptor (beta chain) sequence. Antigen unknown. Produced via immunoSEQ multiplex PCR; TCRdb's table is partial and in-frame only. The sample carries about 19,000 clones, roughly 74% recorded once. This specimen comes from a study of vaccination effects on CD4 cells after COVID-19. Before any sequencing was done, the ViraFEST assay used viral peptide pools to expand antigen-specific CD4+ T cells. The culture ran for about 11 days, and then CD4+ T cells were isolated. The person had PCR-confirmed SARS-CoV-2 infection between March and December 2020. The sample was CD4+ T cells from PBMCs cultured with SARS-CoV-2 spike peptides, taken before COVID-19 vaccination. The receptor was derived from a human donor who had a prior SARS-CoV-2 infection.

The CDR3: CATSRDAGRGYGYTF. For the CDR3, the DNA is TGTGCCACCAGCAGAGATGCTGGCAGGGGATATGGCTACACCTTC. This sequence joins TRBV15 and TRBJ1-2; tentatively, D is TRBD1 (6 bases). Deletions cut 0 bases from V and 5 bases from J, with 13 bases between. Germline V gene lookup returns CDR1 LNHNV and CDR2 YYDKDF (reference sequence). CDR3 size: 15 residues.